This T cell receptor (beta chain) was recovered during a study of cytomegalovirus exposure and HLA in healthy donors. Across the whole study: Later analysis reported that the roughly 130 validation repertoires shared the platform of the approximately 670 first-cohort repertoires.

The donors belonged to the roughly 130-subject validation cohort, separate from the roughly 600-subject first cohort. TCRdb's table, derived via immunoSEQ multiplex PCR, lists solely in-frame clones and lacks some. The sample has approximately 220,000 clones, roughly 88% seen once. CDR1 GTSNPN and CDR2 SVGIG come from the germline V gene (reference sequence). The CDR3 totals 14 residues. The J segment lost 6 bases and the V segment lost 5 bases, leaving 7 bases of the junction unmatched. This chain connects TRBV30 to TRBJ1-1; 12 positions agree with TRBD1. The sample taken for sequencing was PBMCs. This clonotype was obtained from a woman under 40 in good health and CMV-seropositive. The CDR3 reads CAWEMGQGASEAFF. In DNA, the CDR3 is TGTGCCTGGGAAATGGGACAGGGGGCGTCTGAAGCTTTCTTT.